Each of the 10 T cell receptor beta chains below was sequenced from the same sample in a study of T cells in Graves' hyperthyroidism and ophthalmopathy. Template material for amplifying TCR beta CDR3 regions consisted of RNA transcripts. First-round RT-PCR of the TCR CDR3 relied on the HTBI primer set. TCRdb used MiXCR to reprocess the multiplex PCR reads, holding one entry per CDR3 protein. The sample holds around 570,000 distinct CDR3 sequences; roughly 21% are singletons and the top ten take roughly 50%. Sequenced: blood. These TCRs come from a middle-aged man with Graves' ophthalmopathy.

This clonotype has a handful of counts. This rearrangement joins TRBV28 to TRBJ1-2; D perhaps matches TRBD1 (5 bases). Germline loops: CDR1 MDHEN, CDR2 SYDVKM. The CDR3 runs to 13 residues. Trimming stripped 3 bases from V and 5 bases from J, with 10 bases between. In DNA, the CDR3 is TGTGCCAGCAGTTTTGCGGGACCATATGGCTACACCTTC. This gives the protein CASSFAGPYGYTF.

This clonotype came up a few times. The chain couples TRBV6-1 to TRBJ2-7, with a weak D call TRBD2 (6 bases). Germline V lookup: CDR1 MNHNS, CDR2 SASEGT. The CDR3 is made up of 15 amino acids. Trimming shortened V by 6 bases and J by 2 bases, and 17 bases separated the two germline ends. The CDR3 loop reads CASRTLGGLAYEQYF. CDR3 nucleotide sequence: TGTGCCAGCAGAACCCTCGGAGGGCTGGCCTACGAGCAGTACTTC.

This clonotype was seen a handful of times. The V and J genes are TRBV10-3 and TRBJ2-3; 9 bases fit TRBD2. The ends lost 8 bases at V and 2 bases at J; junction bases unmatched: 5. This CDR3 comprises 14 residues. CDR1 and CDR2 (germline): ENHRY, SYGVKD. The CDR3 loop is CAIASGVPTDTQYF. As DNA, the CDR3 is TGTGCCATCGCTAGCGGGGTCCCCACAGATACGCAGTATTTT.

The sample holds a few counts of this clonotype. The chain recombines TRBV6-1 with TRBJ2-1; D might be TRBD1 (7 bases). V lost 6 bases and J 6 bases, leaving 21 bases between the germline ends. Germline CDR1 reads MNHNS; CDR2 reads SASEGT. The CDR3 totals 16 residues. The DNA for the CDR3 is TGTGCCAGCAGCTCCCCGGGACTCGCAGGGGGCAATGAGCAGTTCTTC. Translating gives CASSSPGLAGGNEQFF.

CDR3 in DNA: TGTGCCAGCAGCTTAGAGTCCCTCCGAGGTTCACCCCTCCACTTT. This encodes CASSLESLRGSPLHF. The rearrangement links TRBV7-3 to TRBJ1-6, with unresolved D. The CDR3 covers 15 residues. Deletions cut 2 bases from V and 9 bases from J, with 14 bases between. CDR1 is SGHTA, CDR2 FQGTGA, per germline.

The V gene is TRBV6-1, the J gene TRBJ2-3; D might be TRBD1 (6 bases). CDR3 length equals 14 residues. V was shortened by 7 bases and J by 6 bases, with 17 bases between the two germline ends. CDR1 and CDR2 from the germline V gene are MNHNS and SASEGT. This chain's CDR3 is CASTTGMGADTQYF. CDR3 DNA: TGTGCCAGCACCACAGGGATGGGGGCGGATACGCAGTATTTT.

The genes are TRBV19 and TRBJ1-1; D is unclear. The CDR3 is 13 amino acids. Germline V gene data show CDR1 as LNHDA and CDR2 as SQIVND (reference sequence). Deletions cut 10 bases from V and 0 bases from J, with 12 bases between. CDR3 sequence reads: CATSEGLNTEAFF. CDR3 coding DNA: TGTGCCACCTCAGAGGGCCTGAACACTGAAGCTTTCTTT.

The chain recombines TRBV2 with TRBJ2-7, with a possible D match to TRBD1 (6 bases). Germline CDR1 SNHLY, CDR2 FYNNEI. This CDR3 comprises 16 residues. Trimming removed 7 bases at V and 4 bases at J, with 23 bases between. As DNA, the CDR3 is TGTGCCAGCAACGAACGGGACACATCTTCCCCTTACGAGCAGTACTTC. Its protein is CASNERDTSSPYEQYF. The full variable domain, rest sourced from reference TRBV2 and TRBJ2-7, is EPEVTQTPSHQVTQMGQEVILRCVPISNHLYFYWYRQILGQKVEFLVSFYNNEISEKSEIFDDQFSVERPDGSNFTLKIRSTKLEDSAMYFCASNERDTSSPYEQYFGPGTRLTVT.

V gene TRBV7-3 combines with J gene TRBJ2-1; TRBD1 matches at 9 bases. The V segment lost 2 bases and the J segment 9 bases; nucleotides outside the gene matches: 8. Germline V gives CDR1 SGHTA, CDR2 FQGTGA. This CDR3 spans 15 amino acids. This CDR3 reads CASSLQGQGFGEQFF. In nucleotides, the CDR3 is TGTGCCAGCAGCTTACAAGGACAGGGGTTCGGTGAGCAGTTCTTC. The full variable domain, with the rest looked up from reference TRBV7-3 and TRBJ2-1, is GAGVSQTPSNKVTEKGKYVELRCDPISGHTALYWYRQSLGQGPEFLIYFQGTGAADDSGLPNDRFFAVRPEGSVSTLKIQRTERGDSAVYLCASSLQGQGFGEQFFGPGTRLTVL.

The gene calls are TRBV10-3 and TRBJ1-2; 8 bases are shared with TRBD1. Germline V gene lookup returns CDR1 ENHRY and CDR2 SYGVKD. This CDR3 contains 14 residues. J was trimmed by 8 bases and V by 4 bases; bases with no gene match: 9. The CDR3 sequence: CAISVGGQVSGYTF. DNA of the CDR3: TGTGCCATCAGTGTCGGGGGACAGGTCTCGGGCTACACCTTC.